This is a list of T cell receptor beta chains from one sample in a study of CD8+ T cells in alopecia areata. The table came from immunoSEQ multiplex PCR; TCRdb's copy has only in-frame clones and leaves some out. The data show some 95,000 clones, 44% seen once. The sample consisted of CD8+ T cells sorted from blood, taken at week 24, from a patient treated with tofacitinib. Source of these receptors: a human donor with alopecia areata. CDR3s include the opening cysteine and the closing phenylalanine or tryptophan. A D gene is named only where the DNA matches it firmly. Clone size appears in some rows only: once, few, many, or a class for an expanded clone.

clone size	D gene	V gene	CDR3 length	J gene	CDR3 protein	CDR3 DNA
.	TRBD2	TRBV9	13	TRBJ2-1	CASSVDLADEQFF	TGTGCCAGCAGCGTAGATCTAGCGGATGAGCAGTTCTTC
.	.	TRBV5-6	13	TRBJ2-3	CASSFSGTDTQYF	TGTGCCAGCAGCTTCTCGGGTACAGATACGCAGTATTTT
.	.	TRBV28	12	TRBJ2-7	CASSFQSGEQYF	TGTGCCAGCAGTTTCCAGTCCGGCGAGCAGTACTTC
.	TRBD2	TRBV29-1	15	TRBJ2-7	CSVELTSGDSYEQYF	TGCAGCGTTGAGTTGACTAGCGGGGACTCCTACGAGCAGTACTTC
.	TRBD1	TRBV27	14	TRBJ1-4	CARQGHATNEKLFF	TGTGCCAGACAGGGGCATGCAACTAATGAAAAACTGTTTTTT
.	.	TRBV7-2	15	TRBJ1-1	CASSLARGPGPQAFF	TGTGCCAGCAGCTTAGCCCGGGGCCCGGGCCCACAAGCTTTCTTT
few	.	TRBV29-1	18	TRBJ1-5	CSAYPARGLRYSNQPQHF	TGCAGCGCATACCCCGCCAGGGGACTCCGGTATAGCAATCAGCCCCAGCATTTT
.	.	TRBV30	14	TRBJ2-7	CAWSRAGLTYEQYF	TGTGCCTGGAGTCGGGCAGGGCTAACCTACGAGCAGTACTTC
few	.	TRBV2	13	TRBJ1-1	CAVILLGDTEAFF	TGTGCCGTAATCCTATTGGGGGACACTGAAGCTTTCTTT
.	.	TRBV2	16	TRBJ2-3	CASSERVRGGTDTQYF	TGTGCCAGCAGTGAGCGGGTTCGGGGTGGTACAGATACGCAGTATTTT
.	.	TRBV27	14	TRBJ2-7	CASSSNRISYEQYF	TGTGCCAGCAGTTCAAACCGGATCTCCTACGAGCAGTACTTC
few	.	TRBV29-1	12	TRBJ2-7	CSVAGASYEQYF	TGCAGCGTTGCGGGGGCCTCCTACGAGCAGTACTTC
.	TRBD1	TRBV7-2	15	TRBJ1-1	CASSSPTGVNTEAFF	TGTGCCAGCAGCTCTCCGACAGGGGTGAACACTGAAGCTTTCTTT
.	.	TRBV15	16	TRBJ2-4	CATSRVHRLAKNIQYF	TGTGCCACCAGCAGAGTACACAGACTAGCCAAAAACATTCAGTACTTC
.	TRBD1	TRBV27	11	TRBJ1-5	CASINRGPQHF	TGTGCCAGCATTAACAGGGGGCCCCAGCATTTT
few	TRBD1	TRBV7-9	18	TRBJ2-4	CASSPPTGTEVAKNIQYF	TGTGCCAGCAGCCCACCTACCGGGACAGAAGTAGCCAAAAACATTCAGTACTTC
once	.	TRBV7-9	14	TRBJ2-7	CASSPGPRDNEQYF	TGTGCCAGCAGCCCCGGGCCTCGTGACAACGAGCAGTACTTC
.	.	TRBV4-2	17	TRBJ2-3	CASSQEGGEASTDTQYF	TGTGCCAGCAGCCAAGAGGGAGGAGAAGCGAGCACAGATACGCAGTATTTT